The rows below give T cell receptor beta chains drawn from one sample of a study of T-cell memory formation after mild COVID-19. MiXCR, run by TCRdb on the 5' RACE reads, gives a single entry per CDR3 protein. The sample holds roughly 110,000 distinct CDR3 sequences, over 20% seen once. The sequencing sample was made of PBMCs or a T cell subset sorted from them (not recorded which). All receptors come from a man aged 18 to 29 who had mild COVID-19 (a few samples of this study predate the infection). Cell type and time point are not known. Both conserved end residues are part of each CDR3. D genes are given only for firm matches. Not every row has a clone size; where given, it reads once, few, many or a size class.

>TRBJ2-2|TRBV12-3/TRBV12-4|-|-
TGTGCCAGCAGATTCCCGGACAGCGGGGTCACCGGGGAGCTGTTTTTT
CASRFPDSGVTGELFF
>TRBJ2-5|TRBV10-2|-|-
TGCGCCAGCGGGGGGTTACAAGAGACCCAGTACTTC
CASGGLQETQYF
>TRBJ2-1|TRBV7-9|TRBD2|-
TGTGCCAGCAGCGTTAGCGGGGGGTACAATGATCAGTTCTTC
CASSVSGGYNDQFF
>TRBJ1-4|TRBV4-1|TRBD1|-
TGCGACAGCAGCCAAATACAGGGGGCTGCAACTAATGAAAAACTGTTTTTT
CDSSQIQGAATNEKLFF
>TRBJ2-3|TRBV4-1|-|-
TGCGCCAGCAGCCAAGGTCCACTGGATGATACGCAGTATTTT
CASSQGPLDDTQYF
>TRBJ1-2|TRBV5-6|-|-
TGTGCCAGCAGCTCCGAGTGGGGGGGCAACTATGGCTACACCTTC
CASSSEWGGNYGYTF
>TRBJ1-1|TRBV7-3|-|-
TGTGCCAGCAGCTTAGGAGTGGGGGGAGCTTTCTTT
CASSLGVGGAFF
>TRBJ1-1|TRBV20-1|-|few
TGCAGTGCTAGAGATCTGGAAGGCACTGAAGCTTTCTTT
CSARDLEGTEAFF
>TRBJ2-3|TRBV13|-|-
TGTGCCAGCAGCTTAGGCGGCCAGGGTATAGGAGATACGCAGTATTTT
CASSLGGQGIGDTQYF
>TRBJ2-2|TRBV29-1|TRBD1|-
TGCAGCGTTGAAGGTTCAGGGGGATACACCGGGGAGCTGTTTTTT
CSVEGSGGYTGELFF
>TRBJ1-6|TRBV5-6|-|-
TGTGCCAGCGCGTCCCGGGATAATTCACCCCTCCACTTT
CASASRDNSPLHF
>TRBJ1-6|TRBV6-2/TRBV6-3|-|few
TGTGCCAGCACGAGGAGGATTTTAAGGATTAATTCACCCCTCCACTTT
CASTRRILRINSPLHF
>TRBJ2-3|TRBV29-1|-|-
TGCAGCGTTGTAGGACTGGGGGCGATGGATACGCAGTATTTT
CSVVGLGAMDTQYF
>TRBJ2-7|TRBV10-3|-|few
TGTGCCATCAGTGAGTCGACACGGGCCTACGAGCAGTACTTC
CAISESTRAYEQYF
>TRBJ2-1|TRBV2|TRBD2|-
TGTGCCAGCAGTGTTGGACTAGCGGGCTCCTACAATGAGCAGTTCTTC
CASSVGLAGSYNEQFF
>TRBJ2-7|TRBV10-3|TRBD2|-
TGTGCCATCAGTGGATCACTAGCGGGGGCTTACGAGCAGTACTTC
CAISGSLAGAYEQYF
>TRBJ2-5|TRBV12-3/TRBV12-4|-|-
TGTGCCAGCAGTTTGGGCCTGGGGGAGACCCAGTACTTC
CASSLGLGETQYF
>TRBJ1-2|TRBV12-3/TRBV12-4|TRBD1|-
TGTGCCAGCAGTTTCCCCGGACAGGCGGGGGGCTACACCTTC
CASSFPGQAGGYTF
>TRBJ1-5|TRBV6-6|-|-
TGTGCCAGCACGGACTGGGGGCCTGACAAGCCCCAGCATTTT
CASTDWGPDKPQHF
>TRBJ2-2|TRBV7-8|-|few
TGTGCCAGCAGGTCCCTAGTGAGGGGAAACACCGGGGAGCTGTTTTTT
CASRSLVRGNTGELFF
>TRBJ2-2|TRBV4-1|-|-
TGCGCCAGCAGCCACACGGCAGGGGTTACCGGGGAGCTGTTTTTT
CASSHTAGVTGELFF
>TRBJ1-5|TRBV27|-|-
TGTGCCAGCAGTCTCCTGAGCGGGCGGAATCAGCCCCAGCATTTT
CASSLLSGRNQPQHF
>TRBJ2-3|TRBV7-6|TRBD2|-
TGTGCCAGCTCTCGCGGACTAGCGGGGGGGCCAGATACGCAGTATTTT
CASSRGLAGGPDTQYF
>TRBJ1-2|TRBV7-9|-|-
TGTGCCAGTAGCTTACCGGGGCACTATGGCTACACCTTC
CASSLPGHYGYTF
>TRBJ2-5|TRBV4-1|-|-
TGCGCCAGCAGCCAAACCAGGCATGGGGGGGAGACCCAGTACTTC
CASSQTRHGGETQYF
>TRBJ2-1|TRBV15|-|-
TGTGCCACCAGCAGTGACAGCTACAATGAGCAGTTCTTC
CATSSDSYNEQFF
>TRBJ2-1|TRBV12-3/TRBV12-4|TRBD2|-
TGTGCCAGCAGGATACCGGGAGGGCGGGACAATGAGCAGTTCTTC
CASRIPGGRDNEQFF
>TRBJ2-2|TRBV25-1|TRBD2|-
TGTGCCAGCAGTGAGTTGCGCGGGGGGAACACCGGGGAGCTGTTTTTT
CASSELRGGNTGELFF